Following are 4 T cell receptor beta chains from one sample sequenced in a study of T-cell memory formation after mild COVID-19. TCRdb redid the calling of the 5' RACE reads with MiXCR, one entry per CDR3 protein. The top ten hold around 13% of the sample, which has 350,000 to 500,000 distinct CDR3 sequences, 20% to 25% seen once. Sequences were obtained from PBMCs or a T cell subset sorted from them (not recorded which). All receptors derive from an adult woman who had mild COVID-19 (a few samples of this study predate the infection). Cell type and time point are not known.

This clonotype was counted at least ten times. The rearrangement joins TRBV4-1 to TRBJ2-1; perhaps D is TRBD1 or TRBD2 (5 bases each). The CDR3 sequence is 14 residues long. Trimming left V 3 bases short and J 3 bases short, with 9 bases between. CDR1 and CDR2 from the germline V gene are MGHRA and YSYEKL. The CDR3 DNA follows: TGCGCCAGCAGCCAGGCAGGGAGCTACAATGAGCAGTTCTTC. As protein: CASSQAGSYNEQFF.

This sequence joins TRBV19 and TRBJ2-3, with D perhaps matching TRBD2 (6 bases). The V end was cut by 5 bases, the J end by 0 bases, with 15 bases between. The CDR3 spans 16 residues. Germline-derived CDR1 and CDR2 are LNHDA and SQIVND (reference sequence). The CDR3 loop is CASSGGLRSSTDTQYF. The CDR3 DNA follows: TGTGCCAGTAGTGGAGGGCTTCGCTCTAGCACAGATACGCAGTATTTT.

The V and J genes are TRBV4-3 and TRBJ2-7, with 14 nucleotides matching TRBD2. The CDR3 sequence is 19 residues long. V shed 0 bases, J shed 3 bases, and the junction held 10 bases outside the gene matches. The germline V gene has CDR1 LGHNA and CDR2 YSLEER. The CDR3 protein is CASSQDRLAGGPGIYEQYF. DNA of the CDR3: TGCGCCAGCAGCCAAGATCGACTAGCGGGAGGGCCCGGAATCTACGAGCAGTACTTC.

This chain joins TRBV12-3 or TRBV12-4 and TRBJ2-2, with unresolved D. Trimming removed 6 bases from V and 3 bases from J, with 11 bases in between. The CDR3 length is 14 residues. The CDR3 loop is CASSNKVDTGELFF. The CDR3 nucleotides are TGTGCCAGCAGCAACAAGGTGGACACCGGGGAGCTGTTTTTT.